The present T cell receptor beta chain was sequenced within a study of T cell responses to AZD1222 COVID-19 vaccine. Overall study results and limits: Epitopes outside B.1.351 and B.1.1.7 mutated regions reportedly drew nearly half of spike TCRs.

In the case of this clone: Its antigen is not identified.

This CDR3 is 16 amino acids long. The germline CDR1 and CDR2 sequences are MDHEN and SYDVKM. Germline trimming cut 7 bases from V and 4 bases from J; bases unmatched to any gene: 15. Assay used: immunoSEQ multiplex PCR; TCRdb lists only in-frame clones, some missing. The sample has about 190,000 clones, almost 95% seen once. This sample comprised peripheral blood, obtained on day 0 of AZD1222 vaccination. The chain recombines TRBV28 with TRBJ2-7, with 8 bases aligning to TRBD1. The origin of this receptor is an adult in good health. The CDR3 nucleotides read TGTGCCAGCACCTCCTACGGTGGACAGGGAAGGTACGAGCAGTACTTC. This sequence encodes CASTSYGGQGRYEQYF. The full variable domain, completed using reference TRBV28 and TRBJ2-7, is DVKVTQSSRYLVKRTGEKVFLECVQDMDHENMFWYRQDPGLGLRLIYFSYDVKMKEKGDIPEGYSVSREKKERFSLILESASTNQTSMYLCASTSYGGQGRYEQYFGPGTRLTVT.